This TCR beta chain was profiled in a study of patients and donors after allogeneic stem cell transplantation. From the RT-PCR reads, TCRdb called clonotypes with MiXCR, one entry per CDR3 protein. Among some 150,000 distinct CDR3 sequences listed, about two fifths were seen once. The V gene's germline CDR1 is LGHDT and CDR2 YNNKEL (reference sequence). Trimming removed 5 bases from V and 0 bases from J, with 16 bases in between. This CDR3 comprises 16 residues. The source material was blood, either unsorted or a sorted T cell fraction (not recorded which). This receptor was taken from a human donor who was either an allogeneic HSCT recipient or a stem cell or donor lymphocyte infusion donor (not recorded which). It is not recorded whose cells these are; they may come from a transplant donor. The chain has TRBV3-1 and TRBJ1-2; D perhaps matches TRBD1 (6 bases). CDR3: CASSYSTGFPNYGYTF. DNA for the CDR3: TGTGCCAGCAGCTACAGCACAGGGTTCCCTAACTATGGCTACACCTTC.